This record covers a single T cell receptor beta chain. Its antigen is currently unknown. Trimming took 4 bases from V and 5 from J; bases not matched to a gene: 4. This CDR3 region has 15 residues. CDR1 is LGHDT and CDR2 is YNNKEL in the germline V gene (reference sequence). Treatment given: roughly 18 received Ad26.COV2.S at low or high dose, single or two shots; several received placebo; per-sample allocation not given. Specimens were obtained on day 63 following the first vaccine or placebo injection. This sample is part of a study of Ad26.COV2.S vaccination and SARS-CoV-2 variants. Study at large: The donor belonged to the COV1001 Ad26.COV2.S trial arm. Donor got 5x10^10 or 1x10^11 viral particles of Ad26.COV2.S. Findings and caveats of the study: Recipients of either vaccine or placebo displayed similar breadth of non-spike TCRs.

Data came from immunoSEQ multiplex PCR; TCRdb stores just in-frame clones and leaves some out. The sample has 360,000 or so clones; approximately 90% are singletons. This specimen consisted of peripheral blood, obtained in a trial of Ad26.COV2.S vaccine versus placebo. This rearrangement joins TRBV3-1 (or the pseudogene TRBV3-2) to TRBJ2-3, with 12 bases fitting TRBD2. The receptor comes from a person aged 18-60 years who received the Ad26.COV2.S COVID-19 vaccine or a placebo. The CDR3: CASSPTSGRKDTQYF. CDR3 coding DNA: TGTGCCAGCAGCCCCACTAGCGGGAGGAAAGATACGCAGTATTTT.